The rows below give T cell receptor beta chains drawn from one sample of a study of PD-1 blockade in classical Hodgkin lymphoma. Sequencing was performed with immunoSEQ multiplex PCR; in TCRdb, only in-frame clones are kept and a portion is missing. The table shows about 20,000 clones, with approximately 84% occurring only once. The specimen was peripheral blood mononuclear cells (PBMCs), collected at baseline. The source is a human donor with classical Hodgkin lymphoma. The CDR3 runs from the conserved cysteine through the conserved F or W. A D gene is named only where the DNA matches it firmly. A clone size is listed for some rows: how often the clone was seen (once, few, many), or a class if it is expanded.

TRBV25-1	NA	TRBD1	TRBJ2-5	TGTGCCAGCGCCGATACTCGCCGCCCAGGGGGCTGGGAGACCCAGTACTTC	CASADTRRPGGWETQYF
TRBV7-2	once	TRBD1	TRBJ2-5	TGTGCCAGCAGCCGGACAGGGTTTGAGACCCAGTACTTC	CASSRTGFETQYF
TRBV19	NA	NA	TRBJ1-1	TGTGCCAGTATGTTTTCGGGTAGGACAAGGTACACTGAAGCTTTCTTT	CASMFSGRTRYTEAFF
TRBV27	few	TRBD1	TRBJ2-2	TGTGCCAGCGTTTCCAGGGGGCTCACCGGGGAGCTGTTTTTT	CASVSRGLTGELFF
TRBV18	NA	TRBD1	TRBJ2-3	TGTGCCAGCTCCCGACAGGGGGACACAGATACGCAGTATTTT	CASSRQGDTDTQYF
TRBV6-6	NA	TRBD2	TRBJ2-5	TGTGCCAGCAGTTATCTGCGGGGGGCCTACCAAGAGACCCAGTACTTC	CASSYLRGAYQETQYF
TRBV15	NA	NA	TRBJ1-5	TGTGCCACCAGCAGAGATCAGGGATCTTATAGCAATCAGCCCCAGCATTTT	CATSRDQGSYSNQPQHF
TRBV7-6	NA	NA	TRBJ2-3	TGTGCCAGCAGCCCCGGCGGGGGCACAGATACGCAGTATTTT	CASSPGGGTDTQYF
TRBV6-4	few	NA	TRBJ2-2	TGTGCCAGCACGCCTACGGACGACGGCACCGGGGAGCTGTTTTTT	CASTPTDDGTGELFF
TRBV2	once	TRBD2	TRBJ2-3	TGTGCCAGCAGTGAGGGGACTACCACAGATACGCAGTATTTT	CASSEGTTTDTQYF
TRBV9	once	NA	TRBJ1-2	TGTGCCAGCAGCGTAGGGGGTAACTATGGCTACACCTTC	CASSVGGNYGYTF
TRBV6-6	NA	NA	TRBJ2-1	TGTGCCAGCAGGAACAATGAGCAGTTCTTC	CASRNNEQFF
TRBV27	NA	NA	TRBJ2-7	TGTGCCAGCGGCCCCTACGAGCAGTACTTC	CASGPYEQYF
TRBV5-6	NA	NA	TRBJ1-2	TGTGCCAGCAGCTTGCGCAGTTATAACTATGGCTACACCTTC	CASSLRSYNYGYTF
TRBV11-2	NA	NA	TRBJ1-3	TGTGCCAGCAGCTTACCTAGCTCTGGAAACACCATATATTTT	CASSLPSSGNTIYF
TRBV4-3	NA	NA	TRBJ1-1	TGCGCCAGCAGCCAAAGCCTGTTAACAGGAGATAACACTGAAGCTTTCTTT	CASSQSLLTGDNTEAFF
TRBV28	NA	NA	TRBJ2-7	TGTGCCAGCACTGGGTGGGGTGAGCAGTACTTC	CASTGWGEQYF
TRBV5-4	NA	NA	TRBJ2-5	TGTGCCAGCAGCTTGCAGCAAATCCGGGGAGAGACCCAGTACTTC	CASSLQQIRGETQYF
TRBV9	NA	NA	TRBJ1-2	TGTGCCAGCAGCCTAGGGGATCCAGTTTCGAACTATGGCTACACCTTC	CASSLGDPVSNYGYTF
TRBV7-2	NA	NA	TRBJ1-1	TGTGCCAGCAGCTTATCGGGGATTGAAGCTTTCTTT	CASSLSGIEAFF
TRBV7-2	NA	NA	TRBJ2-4	TGTGCCAGCAGCCGCCCAGGCGTCAAAAACATTCAGTACTTC	CASSRPGVKNIQYF
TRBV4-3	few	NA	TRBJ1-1	TGCGCCAGCAGGGGGTGGAACACTGAAGCTTTCTTT	CASRGWNTEAFF
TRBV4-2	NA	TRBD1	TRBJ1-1	TGTGCCAGCAGCCAAGATCGGGACAGGGAGCTTGAAGCTTTCTTT	CASSQDRDRELEAFF
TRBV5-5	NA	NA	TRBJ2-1	TGTGCCAGCAGACGGACTGGGGATGAGCAGTTCTTC	CASRRTGDEQFF
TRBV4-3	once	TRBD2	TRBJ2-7	TGCGCCAGCAGCCAACAACCGGGGGGGGTGGAGTACTTC	CASSQQPGGVEYF
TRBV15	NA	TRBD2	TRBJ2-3	TGTGCCACCAGCATTAGCGGGGGGGCGTCAGATACGCAGTATTTT	CATSISGGASDTQYF
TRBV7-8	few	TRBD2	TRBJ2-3	TGTGCCAGCAGCTTGACTAGCGGGGGGTCTCGTCCCACAGATACGCAGTATTTT	CASSLTSGGSRPTDTQYF
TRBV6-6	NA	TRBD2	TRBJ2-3	TGTGCCAGCAGAGGGACTAGTTGGGCAGATACGCAGTATTTT	CASRGTSWADTQYF
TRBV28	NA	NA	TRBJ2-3	TGTGCCAGCAGTTTAGAGGCTTCTGAACGCACAGATACGCAGTATTTT	CASSLEASERTDTQYF
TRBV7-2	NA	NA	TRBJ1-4	TGTGCCAGCGGGACCAGGGCGTCAAATGAAAAACTGTTTTTT	CASGTRASNEKLFF
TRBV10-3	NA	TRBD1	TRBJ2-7	TGTGCCATCAGGTCGGGGACAGTCTACGAGCAGTACTTC	CAIRSGTVYEQYF
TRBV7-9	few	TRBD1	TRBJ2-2	TGTGCCAGCAGCGAGCCAAGGGGGCCAATACTAAGCGGGGAGCTGTTTTTT	CASSEPRGPILSGELFF
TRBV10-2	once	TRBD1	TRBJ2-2	TGCGCCGCGCTCCTTGACAGGGGGCTTAACACCGGGGAGCTGTTTTTT	CAALLDRGLNTGELFF
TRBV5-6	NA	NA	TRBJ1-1	TGTGCCAGCAGCGGTCTATCGAACACTGAAGCTTTCTTT	CASSGLSNTEAFF
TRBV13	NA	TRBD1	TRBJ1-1	TGTGCCAGCAGCTTAGCGACAGGGCCAGAAGCTTTCTTT	CASSLATGPEAFF
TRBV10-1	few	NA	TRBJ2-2	TGCGCCAGCAGTGAGGGGACCGGGGAGCTGTTTTTT	CASSEGTGELFF
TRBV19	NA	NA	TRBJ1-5	TGTGCCAGTAGTATAGGGGACACCAGACAGTCCCAGCATTTT	CASSIGDTRQSQHF
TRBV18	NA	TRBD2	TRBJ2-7	TGTGCCAGCTCCCGACTCGGGGGGAGAGACGAGCAGTACTTC	CASSRLGGRDEQYF
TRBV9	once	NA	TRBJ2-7	TGTGCCAGCAGCGCTGGACCTGCCTACGAGCAGTACTTC	CASSAGPAYEQYF
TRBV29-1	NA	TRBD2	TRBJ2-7	TGCAGCGGGGTTCTACAGCGGAGATCTAGCGGGGACTACGAGCAGTACTTC	CSGVLQRRSSGDYEQYF
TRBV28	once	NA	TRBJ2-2	TGTGCCAGCAGTCATGGGACCGGGGAGCTGTTTTTT	CASSHGTGELFF
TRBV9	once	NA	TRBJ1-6	TGTGCCAGCAGCGTAGGTGGTTTGGGGAACTCACCCCTCCACTTT	CASSVGGLGNSPLHF
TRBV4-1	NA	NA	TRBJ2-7	TGCGCCAGCAGCCAAGAATTAGCGTACGGCAGGGCCTACGAGCAGTACTTC	CASSQELAYGRAYEQYF
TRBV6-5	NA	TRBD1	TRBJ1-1	TGTGCCAGCACCCCCCGACAGGGAGGAACTGAAGCTTTCTTT	CASTPRQGGTEAFF
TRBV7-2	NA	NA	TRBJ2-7	TGTGCCAGCAGCTTAGACAAAGGAGCCTTCTACGAGCAGTACTTC	CASSLDKGAFYEQYF
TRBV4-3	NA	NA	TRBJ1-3	TGCGCCAGCAGCCAGAGATGGGCAGGTCGGTCTGGAAACACCATATATTTT	CASSQRWAGRSGNTIYF